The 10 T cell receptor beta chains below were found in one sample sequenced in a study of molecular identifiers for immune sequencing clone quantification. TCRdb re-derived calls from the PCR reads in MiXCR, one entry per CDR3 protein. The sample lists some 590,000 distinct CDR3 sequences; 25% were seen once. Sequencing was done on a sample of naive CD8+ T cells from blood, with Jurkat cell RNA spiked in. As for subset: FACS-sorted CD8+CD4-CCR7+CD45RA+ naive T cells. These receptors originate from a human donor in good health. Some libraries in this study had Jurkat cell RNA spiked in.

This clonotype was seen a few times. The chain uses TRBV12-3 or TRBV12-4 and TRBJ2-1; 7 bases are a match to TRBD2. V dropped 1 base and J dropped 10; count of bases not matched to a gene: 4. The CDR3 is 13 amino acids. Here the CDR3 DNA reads TGTGCCAGCAGTTTAGGAGGAGCGGGGGAGCAGTTCTTC. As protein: CASSLGGAGEQFF.

CDR3 sequence: CAWSVMENTEAFF. In DNA, the CDR3 is TGTGCCTGGAGTGTCATGGAGAACACTGAAGCTTTCTTT. V gene TRBV30 combines with J gene TRBJ1-1; D is undetermined. Germline lookup yields CDR1 GTSNPN and CDR2 SVGIG (reference sequence). This CDR3 contains 13 residues. V gave up 0 bases and J gave up 1 base, with 6 bases separating them.

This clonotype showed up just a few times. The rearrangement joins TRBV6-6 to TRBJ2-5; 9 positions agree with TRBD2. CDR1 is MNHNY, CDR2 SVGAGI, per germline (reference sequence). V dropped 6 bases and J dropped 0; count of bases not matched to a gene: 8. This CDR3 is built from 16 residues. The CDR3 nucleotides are TGTGCCAGCAGCCAATTAGCGGGGGTAAACCAAGAGACCCAGTACTTC. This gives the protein CASSQLAGVNQETQYF.

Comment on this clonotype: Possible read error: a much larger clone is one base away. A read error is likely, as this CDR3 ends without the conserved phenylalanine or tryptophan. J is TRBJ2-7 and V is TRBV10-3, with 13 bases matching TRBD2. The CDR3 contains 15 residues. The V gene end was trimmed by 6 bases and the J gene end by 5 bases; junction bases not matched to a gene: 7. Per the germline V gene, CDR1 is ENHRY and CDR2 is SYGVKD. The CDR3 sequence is CAIRPTSGGAHEQYS. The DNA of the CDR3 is TGTGCCATCAGACCTACTAGCGGGGGGGCCCACGAGCAGTACTCC.

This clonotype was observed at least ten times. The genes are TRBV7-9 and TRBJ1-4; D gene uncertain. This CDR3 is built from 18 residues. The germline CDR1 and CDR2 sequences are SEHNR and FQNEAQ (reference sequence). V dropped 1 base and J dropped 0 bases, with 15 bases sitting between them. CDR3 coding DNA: TGTGCCAGCAGCTTAGAAGAAGGGAGCCTTGCAACTAATGAAAAACTGTTTTTT. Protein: CASSLEEGSLATNEKLFF.

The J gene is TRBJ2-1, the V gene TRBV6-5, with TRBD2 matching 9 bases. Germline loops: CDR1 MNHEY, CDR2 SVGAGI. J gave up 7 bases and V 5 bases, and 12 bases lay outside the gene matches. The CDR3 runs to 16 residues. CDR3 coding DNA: TGTGCCAGCAGTGCGTCGACTAGCGGAGGGGGTAATGAGCAGTTCTTC. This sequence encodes CASSASTSGGGNEQFF.

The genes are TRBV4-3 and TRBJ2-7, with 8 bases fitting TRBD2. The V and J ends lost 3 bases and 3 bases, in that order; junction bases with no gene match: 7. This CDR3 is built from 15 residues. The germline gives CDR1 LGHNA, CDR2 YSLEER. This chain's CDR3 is CASSQPTGGGYEQYF. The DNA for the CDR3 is TGCGCCAGCAGCCAGCCCACGGGAGGGGGCTACGAGCAGTACTTC.

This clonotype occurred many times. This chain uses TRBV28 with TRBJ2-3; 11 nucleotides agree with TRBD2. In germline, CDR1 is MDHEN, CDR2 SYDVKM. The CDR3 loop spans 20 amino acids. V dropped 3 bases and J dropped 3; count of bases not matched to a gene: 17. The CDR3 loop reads CASSLPFLKTSGIKTDTQYF. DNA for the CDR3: TGTGCCAGCAGTTTGCCCTTCCTTAAGACTAGCGGGATAAAGACAGATACGCAGTATTTT. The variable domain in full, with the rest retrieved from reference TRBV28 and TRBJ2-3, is DVKVTQSSRYLVKRTGEKVFLECVQDMDHENMFWYRQDPGLGLRLIYFSYDVKMKEKGDIPEGYSVSREKKERFSLILESASTNQTSMYLCASSLPFLKTSGIKTDTQYFGPGTRLTVL.

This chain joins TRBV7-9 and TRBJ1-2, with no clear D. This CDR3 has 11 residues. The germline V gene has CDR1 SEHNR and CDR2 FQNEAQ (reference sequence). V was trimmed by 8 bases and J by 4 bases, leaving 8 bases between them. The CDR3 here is CASRESYGYTF. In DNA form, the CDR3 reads TGTGCCAGCCGGGAGAGCTATGGCTACACCTTC.

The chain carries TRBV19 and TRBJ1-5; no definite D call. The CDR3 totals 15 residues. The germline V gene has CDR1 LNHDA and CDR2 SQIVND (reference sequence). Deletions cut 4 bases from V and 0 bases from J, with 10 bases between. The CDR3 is CASSNSPYSNQPQHF. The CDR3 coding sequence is TGTGCCAGTAGTAACAGTCCTTATAGCAATCAGCCCCAGCATTTT. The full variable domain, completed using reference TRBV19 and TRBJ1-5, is DGGITQSPKYLFRKEGQNVTLSCEQNLNHDAMYWYRQDPGQGLRLIYYSQIVNDFQKGDIAEGYSVSREKKESFPLTVTSAQKNPTAFYLCASSNSPYSNQPQHFGDGTRLSIL.